This T cell receptor beta chain is from a study of T-cell memory formation after mild COVID-19 (dated by TCRdb to the early 2020s). Context from the whole study: Most TCR sequence clusters were specific to one of the two donors. Longitudinal TCRalpha and TCRbeta repertoire sequencing tracked T-cell clones expanding and contracting after mild COVID-19 in two donors. The cohort was made up of two young adult volunteers, one female and one male, who were previously healthy.

Sequencing used an Illumina NovaSeq 6000. TCRalpha and TCRbeta cDNA libraries were constructed by 5'RACE with constant-segment primers, with sample barcodes and unique molecular identifiers being introduced. RNA was extracted from every sample with Trizol reagent. The libraries were amplified in two PCR steps, and the second step added a second sample barcode and Illumina TruSeq adapters. The libraries were sequenced on an Illumina NovaSeq using 2 x 150 bp paired-end reads. The study's own analysis went as follows. Reads were demultiplexed and collapsed into UMI-guided consensus sequences with migec v1.2.7. Using mixcr v2.1.11, UMI consensuses were aligned to TRA and TRB V and J templates and then assembled into clonotypes. Expanded or contracted clonotypes were those called significant by both edgeR and NoisET, with noise models trained on biological replicates. For edgeR calls, a false discovery rate-adjusted p below 0.01 and a log2 fold-change threshold of 1 were applied. As an exploratory analysis of dynamics, max-normalized trajectories of the 1000 most abundant clonotypes were examined with PCA combined with hierarchical clustering. Separately sequenced CD4+ and CD8+ repertoires were used to assign the CD4 or CD8 phenotype of responding clones. TCRdb redid the processing of the public reads, applying fastp at Q25 and MiXCR, and retained in-frame beta chains. Entries that share a CDR3 protein sequence are merged under the most common genes and DNA. TCRdb, not the original authors, processed these V and J calls. The sample table shows about 270,000 distinct CDR3 sequences, and 16% are seen once. The ten largest clones add up to around 20% of the sample.

Ficoll-Paque density gradient centrifugation was the method used to isolate PBMCs. General study outcomes and caveats: From day 15 to 85, contracting clones showed balanced CD4/CD8 phenotypes, whereas a second wave of clones that expanded from day 15 to 37 leaned towards CD4+. SARS-CoV-2 specificity of the second-wave clones peaking on day 37 was not confirmed. Contracting CD4+ clones were found mainly in CM and EM memory subsets, while CD8+ clones were enriched in EMRA. The study covered only a couple of mild cases, and larger cohorts including severe cases with pre-infection samples were considered necessary. Some responding clones were found in pre-infection memory, which suggests that pre-existing cross-reactive memory T cells took part in the SARS-CoV-2 response.

This clonotype was seen a few times. There is no known antigen for this receptor. Base qualities were left out, and no much larger clone turns up one base away. Trimming costs V 0 bases and J 0 bases, and their ends lie 5 bases apart. The CDR3 starts with the cysteine, ends with the phenylalanine, and has 14 residues. Here the CDR3 DNA is all that survives: 42 bases in frame from base 1. The germline V gene provides CDR1 WSHSY and CDR2 SAAADI. The source material was PBMCs or a T cell subset sorted from them (not recorded which). Rearrangement joined TRBV10-2 to TRBJ1-2; the D gene lacks a confident call. The clonotype comes from a man between 18 and 35 years old who had mild COVID-19 (a few samples of this study predate the infection). The sample titles of this study are shuffled in the database, so cell type and time point are left out; the donor was told from shared clones. The DNA reads TGCGCCAGCAGTGAGTCTCGGGCTAACTATGGCTACACCTTC. Translated, it gives CASSESRANYGYTF.